This T cell receptor beta chain derives from a study of Ad26.COV2.S vaccination and SARS-CoV-2 variants. Per germline, CDR1 MDHEN and CDR2 SYDVKM. The CDR3 extends over 16 amino acids. Trimming pared 6 bases from V and 2 bases from J, leaving 14 bases between. The repertoire was sequenced with immunoSEQ multiplex PCR; TCRdb's copy has only in-frame clones and lacks some. The sample records 250,000 to 300,000 clones, more than 70% being singletons. This clone was counted only a few times. Treatment: around 19 received Ad26.COV2.S at low or high dose, single or two shots; several received placebo; per-sample allocation not given. Sampling was done on day 63 after the first vaccine or placebo injection.

The sample consisted of peripheral blood, taken in a trial of Ad26.COV2.S vaccine versus placebo. This receptor was obtained from a person aged 18-65 years who received the Ad26.COV2.S COVID-19 vaccine or a placebo. The genes are TRBV28 and TRBJ2-6; D is perhaps TRBD1 or TRBD2 (6 bases each). The CDR3 DNA reads as TGTGCCAGCAGACCCGGGGGCCTTACTGGGGCCAACGTCCTGACTTTC. The encoded protein is CASRPGGLTGANVLTF.